The 23 T cell receptor beta chains below all came from one sample that was sequenced in a study of blood T cell repertoires in COVID-19 (dated by TCRdb to 2020 to 2021). Receptors were amplified or captured by the immunoSEQ multiplex PCR assay. TCRdb's version of the immuneACCESS table is confined to in-frame rearrangements and falls short of the full clone set. An unresolved V gene accounts for under half of the shortfall where checked; the remainder is of unknown origin. This sample has about 250,000 clones in its table, and 80% to 90% of those were observed once. The top ten clonotypes cover 8.6% of the sample. Sequenced sample: peripheral blood. The receptors shown here come from a man aged 40-55 years with active or convalescent COVID-19.

CDR3 region: CASSSNRIGGYYEQYF. The CDR3 DNA sequence: TGTGCCAGCAGCTCCAACAGGATAGGAGGGTACTACGAGCAGTACTTC. This chain joins TRBV7-9 and TRBJ2-7; the D gene is possibly TRBD2 (6 bases). Germline lookup yields CDR1 SEHNR and CDR2 FQNEAQ (reference sequence). The V and J ends lost 4 bases and 3 bases respectively, with 19 bases between them. CDR3 size: 16 residues.

This clone was seen many times. This chain links TRBV4-2 with TRBJ2-7; 7 nucleotides agree with TRBD1. V trimming: 1 base; J trimming: 6 bases; junction bases outside the gene matches: 0. The CDR3 consists of 12 residues. CDR1 and CDR2 (germline): LGHNA, YNFKEQ. The CDR3 sequence: CASSQAGGEQYF. The CDR3 DNA reads TGTGCCAGCAGCCAAGCAGGGGGCGAGCAGTACTTC.

This clone was counted a single time. The V gene is TRBV5-1, the J gene TRBJ1-1; D is perhaps TRBD1 (6 bases). Trimming took off 4 bases at V and 1 base at J, with 14 bases between the two ends. The CDR3 has 15 residues. CDR1 and CDR2 (germline): SGHRS, YFSETQ. The CDR3 reads CASSPPGQPNTEAFF. The CDR3 bases are TGCGCCAGCAGCCCCCCCGGACAGCCGAACACTGAAGCTTTCTTT.

The V and J genes are TRBV5-6 and TRBJ2-7, with 8 bases matching TRBD2. V lost 4 bases and J lost 2; bases outside the gene matches: 8. Germline CDR1 reads SGHDT; CDR2 reads YYEEEE. The CDR3 contains 15 residues. The CDR3 DNA follows: TGTGCCAGCAGCCCTTTGGCGGGAGGCGCCTACGAGCAGTACTTC. This encodes CASSPLAGGAYEQYF.

The chain recombines TRBV6-4 with TRBJ1-2; maybe TRBD1 (5 bases). Germline V gene lookup returns CDR1 MRHNA and CDR2 SNTAGT. Trimming stripped 5 bases from V and 0 bases from J, with 10 bases between. CDR3 length: 14 amino acids. The CDR3 loop reads CASSRGTANYGYTF. In DNA form, the CDR3 reads TGTGCCAGCAGTCGTGGGACTGCTAACTATGGCTACACCTTC.

J is TRBJ2-3 and V is TRBV18, with 10 nucleotides matching TRBD1. The CDR3 covers 18 residues. Losses at the gene ends were 2 bases for V and 1 base for J; bases not matched to a gene: 9. Per the germline V gene, CDR1 is KGHSH and CDR2 is LQKENI. CDR3 amino acids: CASSPGGTGENGTDTQYF. The CDR3 coding sequence is TGTGCCAGCTCACCAGGGGGGACAGGGGAAAACGGCACAGATACGCAGTATTTT.

The CDR3 DNA is TGTGCCTGGAGCACGGGGTTTGGGGACACTGAAGCTTTCTTT. It codes for CAWSTGFGDTEAFF. The rearrangement links TRBV30 to TRBJ1-1; D not resolved. The ends were cut back, 3 bases at V and 3 bases at J, with 14 bases in the middle. The germline gives CDR1 GTSNPN, CDR2 SVGIG (reference sequence). CDR3 size: 14 residues.

The V gene is TRBV27, the J gene TRBJ1-6; D might be TRBD1 (5 bases). The CDR3 covers 12 residues. Germline V gives CDR1 MNHEY, CDR2 SMNVEV (reference sequence). V was pared by 5 bases and J by 9 bases, with 8 bases between. DNA of the CDR3: TGTGCCAGCAGTCCGCAGGGTTCACCCCTCCACTTT. Its translation: CASSPQGSPLHF.

The chain carries TRBV6-1 and TRBJ2-7; the D is unclear. The CDR3 spans 12 residues. Germline assignment: CDR1 MNHNS and CDR2 SASEGT. V lost 2 bases, J lost 3 bases, and 5 bases lay in between. The CDR3 DNA reads TGTGCCAGCAGTGAACTAAACTACGAGCAGTACTTC. Its protein is CASSELNYEQYF.

The chain joins TRBV27 to TRBJ1-2; 7 bases align to TRBD1. The CDR3 extends over 13 amino acids. Germline CDR1 is MNHEY and CDR2 is SMNVEV (reference sequence). The J segment lost 8 bases and the V segment lost 3 bases, leaving 6 bases of the junction unmatched. The CDR3 bases are TGTGCCAGCAGTTTGAAAGGGGGCATCGGCTACACCTTC. Its protein is CASSLKGGIGYTF.

The chain couples TRBV6-5 to TRBJ1-1; D not resolved. CDR1 and CDR2 (germline): MNHEY, SVGAGI. The CDR3 consists of 13 residues. Trimming left V 6 bases short and J 1 base short, with 9 bases between. CDR3 region: CASRPTTNTEAFF. Written as DNA, the CDR3 is TGTGCCAGCAGACCGACAACGAACACTGAAGCTTTCTTT.

V and J are TRBV10-3 and TRBJ2-7; 9 positions match TRBD1. The length of the CDR3 is 15 residues. From germline, CDR1 is ENHRY and CDR2 SYGVKD. V lost 2 bases to trimming and J lost 4 bases; unmatched junction nucleotides: 6. The CDR3, as DNA: TGTGCCATCAGTGAGGGCGGGACAGGGTGGTACGAGCAGTACTTC. Translating it yields CAISEGGTGWYEQYF.

CDR3 loop: CASSNMGTGTNTEAFF. CDR3 bases: TGCGCCAGCAGCAATATGGGGACAGGGACGAACACTGAAGCTTTCTTT. This rearrangement joins TRBV5-1 to TRBJ1-1; 9 bases map to TRBD1. The CDR3 consists of 16 residues. From germline, CDR1 is SGHRS and CDR2 YFSETQ. V shed 4 bases, J shed 1 base, and the junction held 8 bases outside the gene matches.

The chain couples TRBV19 to TRBJ1-2; 10 positions agree with TRBD1. This CDR3 has 15 residues. The V segment lost 6 bases and the J segment 8 bases; nucleotides outside the gene matches: 12. Germline CDR1 reads LNHDA; CDR2 reads SQIVND (reference sequence). The CDR3 sequence: CASRDIGTGVKGYTF. The CDR3 DNA reads TGTGCCAGTAGGGACATCGGGACAGGGGTGAAGGGCTACACCTTC.

The chain links TRBV29-1 to TRBJ1-2; no definite D call. This CDR3 has 12 amino acids. In germline, CDR1 is SQVTM, CDR2 ANQGSEA. Deletions cut 3 bases from V and 8 bases from J, with 13 bases between. The CDR3 bases are TGCAGCGTTGAGGAAGGAACGGGGGGCTACACCTTC. Its translation is CSVEEGTGGYTF.

J is TRBJ1-2 and V is TRBV7-2; the D is unclear. The CDR3 is made up of 13 amino acids. Germline CDR1 and CDR2: SGHTA and FQGNSA. V lost 5 bases and J lost 2, with 9 bases in between. The CDR3 reads CASSPTENYGYTF. The CDR3 region has the DNA TGTGCCAGCAGCCCCACAGAGAACTATGGCTACACCTTC.

The chain employs TRBV28 and TRBJ1-1, with a possible D match to TRBD1 (5 bases). Looked up from germline, CDR1 is MDHEN and CDR2 is SYDVKM. Trimming cost V 7 bases and J 1 base, with 13 bases left between them. This CDR3 has 14 amino acids. Here the CDR3 reads CASNGGAGNTEAFF. The CDR3 DNA sequence: TGTGCCAGCAATGGCGGGGCTGGGAACACTGAAGCTTTCTTT. The entire variable domain, with the rest obtained from reference TRBV28 and TRBJ1-1, is as follows: DVKVTQSSRYLVKRTGEKVFLECVQDMDHENMFWYRQDPGLGLRLIYFSYDVKMKEKGDIPEGYSVSREKKERFSLILESASTNQTSMYLCASNGGAGNTEAFFGQGTRLTVV.

V usage is TRBV3-1 (or the pseudogene TRBV3-2) and J usage is TRBJ1-2, with TRBD1 as a possible D gene (6 bases). The germline CDR1 and CDR2 sequences are LGHDT and YNNKEL (reference sequence). The V end was cut by 4 bases, the J end by 7 bases, with 25 bases between. This CDR3 is built from 17 residues. DNA of the CDR3: TGTGCCAGCAGCCTTCACCGGACAGCGCCGCAGGGAAGTGGCTACACCTTC. Translating gives CASSLHRTAPQGSGYTF.

The chain joins TRBV27 to TRBJ2-1; 8 bases map to TRBD2. The CDR3 runs to 14 residues. Germline values: CDR1 MNHEY, CDR2 SMNVEV (reference sequence). The junction had 7 bases not matched to a gene; V was cut back by 4 bases and J by 8 bases. The CDR3 loop is CASSSLGGGDEQFF. CDR3 DNA sequence: TGTGCCAGCAGTTCCCTCGGGGGGGGCGATGAGCAGTTCTTC.

The V gene is TRBV7-9, the J gene TRBJ2-7; maybe TRBD2 (6 bases). This CDR3 region has 15 residues. V lost 6 bases to trimming and J lost 2 bases, with 17 bases between them. Germline CDR1 and CDR2: SEHNR and FQNEAQ (reference sequence). The CDR3 loop reads CASSFGRGEPYEQYF. The CDR3 DNA sequence: TGTGCCAGCAGTTTCGGGAGAGGTGAACCCTACGAGCAGTACTTC.

The chain recombines TRBV4-2 with TRBJ2-1; 11 bases are a match to TRBD2. Germline V gene lookup returns CDR1 LGHNA and CDR2 YNFKEQ. The CDR3 is 18 amino acids. V shed 2 bases and J 0 bases; nucleotides not matched to a gene: 6. This CDR3 reads CASSQKILAGGSYNEQFF. In DNA form, the CDR3 reads TGTGCCAGCAGCCAAAAGATCCTAGCGGGGGGCTCCTACAATGAGCAGTTCTTC.

V and J are TRBV5-1 and TRBJ2-1; possibly TRBD1 for D (7 bases). Germline assignment: CDR1 SGHRS and CDR2 YFSETQ. The V end was cut by 7 bases, the J end by 4 bases, with 15 bases between. The CDR3 has 14 amino acids. Here the CDR3 reads CASRTGGAYNEQFF. The DNA for the CDR3 is TGCGCCAGCCGGACAGGAGGGGCTTACAATGAGCAGTTCTTC.

DNA of the CDR3: TGCGCCAAGACGACAGGGCAGGCCAATCAGCCCCAGCATTTT. Amino acids: CAKTTGQANQPQHF. The V gene is TRBV5-1, the J gene TRBJ1-5; 7 nucleotides align to TRBD1. CDR1 and CDR2 (germline): SGHRS, YFSETQ. There are 14 residues in the CDR3. J lost 3 bases, V lost 9 bases, and 9 bases had no gene match.